The rows below give T cell receptor beta chains drawn from one sample of a study of siplizumab effects on memory and regulatory T cells. The method was immunoSEQ multiplex PCR; TCRdb's version includes in-frame clones alone and lacks a portion of them. The data contain about 100,000 clones, about nine tenths of them seen just once; the ten biggest clones take up 2.6%. The sample taken for sequencing was CD4+ T cells sorted from blood. The receptor source for this set is a human donor in good health. Some clones in this sample may be carry-over from other donors' samples. Both conserved end residues are part of each CDR3. Expanded clones are given a class, and other clones once, few, many or no size at all.

V gene	clone size	J gene	CDR3 protein
TRBV11-2	NA	TRBJ2-7	CASRLAPGAGWYEQYF
TRBV5-1	NA	TRBJ2-5	CASSLAGQGETQYF
TRBV10-3	once	TRBJ1-5	CASGDTGNQPQHF
TRBV7-9	NA	TRBJ2-5	CASSPRTPPETQYF
TRBV6-4	NA	TRBJ2-5	CASSDPRGGETQYF
TRBV28	NA	TRBJ1-2	CASSFKYGYTF
TRBV2	NA	TRBJ2-5	CASTYLGETQYF
TRBV25-1	NA	TRBJ2-1	CASSESNVASENNEQFF
TRBV9	NA	TRBJ2-2	CASSVQGTGELFF
TRBV7-2	NA	TRBJ1-6	CASSLRPAETTYNSPLHF
TRBV19	NA	TRBJ2-1	CASSRQGSGLAGGFDEQFF
TRBV10-3	NA	TRBJ2-3	CAIGGGTDTQYF
TRBV7-9	NA	TRBJ1-4	CASSLVSGFSEKLFF
TRBV5-4	NA	TRBJ1-3	CASSFGDGNTIYF
TRBV5-4	NA	TRBJ2-4	CASSLMGAKNIQYF
TRBV10-1	once	TRBJ2-3	CASSDGGPDTQYF
TRBV5-8	NA	TRBJ2-7	CANTVGGMGSYEQYF
TRBV9	NA	TRBJ2-5	CASSRSEETQYF
TRBV7-7	NA	TRBJ2-7	CASSLGASGSSYEQYF
TRBV9	NA	TRBJ2-7	CASSPSGVSYEQYF
TRBV28	NA	TRBJ1-4	CASSLEQETANEKLFF
TRBV5-1	NA	TRBJ2-1	CASSLARTSGNEQFF
TRBV5-1	NA	TRBJ2-7	CASSLISGPIASYEQYF
TRBV29-1	once	TRBJ2-1	CSAPGLGYNEQFF
TRBV7-3	NA	TRBJ2-3	CASSPETGRGTDTQYF
TRBV5-3	NA	TRBJ2-7	CVQGLETSDEQYF
TRBV9	NA	TRBJ1-1	CASSPREGAQVMNTEAFF
TRBV7-8	NA	TRBJ2-1	CASSSHSGVSYNEQFF
TRBV5-4	few	TRBJ2-3	CASSLARASSTDTQYF
TRBV9	NA	TRBJ2-1	CASSVDGGEGEQFF
TRBV5-1	NA	TRBJ2-1	CASSFGGDNEQFF
TRBV5-4	NA	TRBJ2-3	CASSSTGHRTDTQYF
TRBV9	NA	TRBJ2-7	CASSPGTSGASSYEQYF
TRBV7-2	NA	TRBJ1-3	CASRWALSGNTIYF
TRBV5-6	NA	TRBJ2-4	CASSLDRLAKNIQYF
TRBV4-2	NA	TRBJ2-1	CASSQVGRSSGSFEQFF
TRBV2	NA	TRBJ2-2	CASSEVGGTGELFF
TRBV9	NA	TRBJ2-2	CASSPYRDSMSGELFF
TRBV18	NA	TRBJ2-3	CASSEGLAGTDTQYF
TRBV7-3	once	TRBJ2-1	CASSLSGTGGHNEQFF
TRBV2	NA	TRBJ2-7	CARYNGTSYEQYF
TRBV6-1	once	TRBJ2-2	CASSDSGELFF
TRBV6-1	NA	TRBJ1-5	CASSEQTVGNQPQHF
TRBV11-2	NA	TRBJ2-5	CASSLDLGTNQETQYF
TRBV18	NA	TRBJ2-1	CASSPGTGPYNEQFF
TRBV10-3	NA	TRBJ2-7	CAISEMGQRYEQYF
TRBV23-1	NA	TRBJ2-5	CASSQGGYTIRGERETQYF
TRBV7-3	once	TRBJ2-3	CASSLEREDTQYF
TRBV6-5	NA	TRBJ2-1	CASSRTGNLYNEQFF
TRBV28	NA	TRBJ2-5	CASSPPPKGLAGGPETQYF